The next 16 T cell receptor beta chains were all read from a single sample in a study of blood T cell repertoires in COVID-19. Assay: immunoSEQ multiplex PCR; the TCRdb copy retains only in-frame clones and omits some. The sample has about 48,000 clones, 65% to 85% seen once. Sequenced: peripheral blood. These receptors were collected from a man in his 70s with acute or convalescent COVID-19.

The J gene is TRBJ2-1, the V gene TRBV5-1; 10 bases agree with TRBD2. V lost 0 bases, J lost 7 bases, and 7 bases stayed unmatched. The CDR3 totals 16 residues. Germline V gene lookup returns CDR1 SGHRS and CDR2 YFSETQ. CDR3 residues: CASSLAGTSALNEQFF. CDR3 sequence (DNA): TGCGCCAGCAGCTTGGCCGGGACTAGCGCCTTAAATGAGCAGTTCTTC.

This sequence joins TRBV1 and TRBJ2-7; TRBD2, as called in the table, went unchecked against the DNA. TRBV1 is a recognized pseudogene. CDR3 size: 12 residues. The CDR3 nucleotides are TGCACCAGCAGCCAAGATAGCTACGAGCAGTACTTC. Encoded protein: CTSSQDSYEQYF.

This chain connects TRBV10-3 to TRBJ1-6; D perhaps matches TRBD1 (6 bases). Trimming stripped 9 bases from V and 10 bases from J, with 19 bases between. This CDR3 spans 14 amino acids. Germline CDR1 reads ENHRY; CDR2 reads SYGVKD. The CDR3 reads CAIPGGEIESPLHF. Here the CDR3 DNA reads TGTGCCATTCCTGGGGGCGAGATCGAGTCACCCCTCCACTTT.

The rearrangement joins TRBV2 to TRBJ2-3; 7 bases line up with TRBD2. This CDR3 is built from 15 residues. With 5 bases clipped from V and 4 bases from J, the junction kept 9 bases outside the gene matches. From germline, CDR1 is SNHLY and CDR2 FYNNEI. CDR3 sequence reads: CASSLLTSSADTQYF. In DNA form, the CDR3 reads TGTGCCAGCAGTCTCTTGACTAGCTCCGCAGATACGCAGTATTTT.

The rearrangement joins TRBV12-5 to TRBJ2-3; 7 bases line up with TRBD1. This CDR3 is built from 17 residues. Germline V gives CDR1 LGHNT, CDR2 FRNRAP. V dropped 0 bases and J dropped 0; count of bases not matched to a gene: 6. Here the CDR3 reads CASGLVLGQASTDTQYF. The CDR3 DNA sequence: TGTGCTAGTGGTTTGGTTCTTGGACAGGCTAGCACAGATACGCAGTATTTT. The variable domain in full, with the rest retrieved from reference TRBV12-5 and TRBJ2-3, is DARVTQTPRHKVTEMGQEVTMRCQPILGHNTVFWYRQTMMQGLELLAYFRNRAPLDDSGMPKDRFSAEMPDATLATLKIQPSEPRDSAVYFCASGLVLGQASTDTQYFGPGTRLTVL.

The gene calls are TRBV29-1 and TRBJ1-4, with D perhaps TRBD1 (6 bases). CDR1 is SQVTM and CDR2 is ANQGSEA in the germline V gene. The CDR3 extends over 13 amino acids. With 4 bases removed from V and 5 bases from J, the gap between germline ends came to 11 bases. CDR3 loop: CSVAGESNEKLFF. DNA of the CDR3: TGCAGCGTTGCAGGGGAGTCGAATGAAAAACTGTTTTTT. The complete variable domain, with remaining parts taken from reference TRBV29-1 and TRBJ1-4, reads SAVISQKPSRDICQRGTSLTIQCQVDSQVTMMFWYRQQPGQSLTLIATANQGSEATYESGFVIDKFPISRPNLTFSTLTVSNMSPEDSSIYLCSVAGESNEKLFFGSGTQLSVL.

The chain joins TRBV7-2 to TRBJ1-5; 8 bases are a match to TRBD1. In germline, CDR1 is SGHTA, CDR2 FQGNSA. Unmatched junction bases numbered 5, after V lost 5 bases and J lost 8 bases. CDR3 length equals 13 residues. The CDR3 region has the DNA TGTGCCAGCAGCCCAGGACAGGGTGAGCCCCAGCATTTT. Its translation: CASSPGQGEPQHF.

In its sample, this clone was seen once. The gene calls are TRBV15 and TRBJ2-5; 10 bases map to TRBD2. V gave up 4 bases and J gave up 4 bases; unmatched junction bases: 6. This CDR3 is built from 15 residues. Germline V gene lookup returns CDR1 LNHNV and CDR2 YYDKDF (reference sequence). CDR3: CATSKERGGRETQYF. The CDR3 DNA is TGTGCCACCAGCAAAGAGCGGGGGGGGAGAGAGACCCAGTACTTC.

The V gene is TRBV5-1, the J gene TRBJ1-4; 8 nucleotides agree with TRBD1. Germline CDR1 reads SGHRS; CDR2 reads YFSETQ. This CDR3 contains 14 residues. With V trimmed by 5 bases and J by 6 bases, 6 bases remained unmatched. The CDR3 region has the DNA TGCGCCAGCAGATATCAGGGGGCGGATGAAAAACTGTTTTTT. Translated, it gives CASRYQGADEKLFF.

The CDR3 DNA is TGTGCCAGCAGCCGAGGGCGACCCAATGAGCAGTTCTTC. This translates into CASSRGRPNEQFF. The rearrangement links TRBV5-5 to TRBJ2-1, with D perhaps TRBD2 (5 bases). With 4 bases removed from V and 6 bases from J, the gap between germline ends came to 11 bases. Germline V CDR1 and CDR2: SGHKS, YYEKEE (reference sequence). The CDR3 loop spans 13 amino acids.

This chain links TRBV24-1 with TRBJ1-5, with 8 bases matching TRBD1. Unmatched junction bases numbered 8, after V lost 3 bases and J lost 5 bases. CDR1 and CDR2 (germline): KGHDR, SFDVKD. The length of the CDR3 is 16 residues. CDR3 loop: CATSDRDRFPDQPQHF. Written as DNA, the CDR3 is TGTGCCACCAGTGATCGGGACAGGTTTCCAGATCAGCCCCAGCATTTT.

This sequence joins TRBV3-1 (or the pseudogene TRBV3-2) and TRBJ1-3, with 9 positions matching TRBD1. V lost 4 bases to trimming and J lost 6 bases; unmatched junction nucleotides: 1. Germline assignment: CDR1 LGHDT and CDR2 YNNKEL (reference sequence). The CDR3 is 13 amino acids. The CDR3 DNA reads as TGTGCCAGCAGCCGACAGGGGGAAAACACCATATATTTT. The encoded protein is CASSRQGENTIYF.

The gene calls are TRBV6-2 or TRBV6-3 and TRBJ1-5; D gene unclear. Germline lookup yields CDR1 MNHEY and CDR2 SVGEGT. CDR3 length: 14 residues. V gave up 0 bases and J gave up 5 bases, with 8 bases separating them. CDR3 amino acids: CASSYSAGDQPQHF. The DNA for the CDR3 is TGTGCCAGCAGTTACTCGGCGGGAGATCAGCCCCAGCATTTT.

This chain links TRBV30 with TRBJ1-6; 7 bases match TRBD1. The CDR3 is made up of 13 amino acids. Germline CDR1 is GTSNPN and CDR2 is SVGIG (reference sequence). J was trimmed by 6 bases and V by 5 bases; bases with no gene match: 4. The CDR3 nucleotides read TGTGCCTGGCTGGGACAGCCTAATTCACCCCTCCACTTT. This encodes CAWLGQPNSPLHF.

This clone was observed a handful of times. This chain joins TRBV28 and TRBJ1-2; 9 nucleotides match TRBD1. This CDR3 contains 16 residues. V was clipped by 5 bases and J by 8 bases; unmatched bases: 15. Germline-derived CDR1 and CDR2 are MDHEN and SYDVKM. The chain's CDR3 is CASSPPGQGARWGYTF. As DNA, the CDR3 is TGTGCCAGCAGTCCTCCGGGACAGGGAGCCCGCTGGGGCTACACCTTC.

The chain employs TRBV15 and TRBJ2-7; the D gene is possibly TRBD1 (5 bases). CDR3 length: 13 residues. Germline lookup yields CDR1 LNHNV and CDR2 YYDKDF (reference sequence). Trimming left V 1 base short and J 2 bases short, with 6 bases between. CDR3 coding DNA: TGTGCCACCAGCAGAGCCAGGGCCTACGAGCAGTACTTC. It specifies CATSRARAYEQYF.